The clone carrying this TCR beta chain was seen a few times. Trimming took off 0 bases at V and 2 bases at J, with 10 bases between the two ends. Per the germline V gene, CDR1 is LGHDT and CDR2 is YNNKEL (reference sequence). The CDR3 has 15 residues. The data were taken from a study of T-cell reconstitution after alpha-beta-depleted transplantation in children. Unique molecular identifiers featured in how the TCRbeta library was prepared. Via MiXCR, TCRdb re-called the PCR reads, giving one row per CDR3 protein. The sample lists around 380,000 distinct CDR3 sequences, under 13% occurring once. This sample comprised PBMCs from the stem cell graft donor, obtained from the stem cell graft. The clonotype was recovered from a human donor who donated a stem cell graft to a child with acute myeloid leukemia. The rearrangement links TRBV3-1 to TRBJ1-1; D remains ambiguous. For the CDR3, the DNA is TGTGCCAGCAGCCAAGAGGTCAGGTTAAACACTGAAGCTTTCTTT. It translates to CASSQEVRLNTEAFF. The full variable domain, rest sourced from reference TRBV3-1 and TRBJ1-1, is DTAVSQTPKYLVTQMGNDKSIKCEQNLGHDTMYWYKQDSKKFLKIMFSYNNKELIINETVPNRFSPKSPDKAHLNLHINSLELGDSAVYFCASSQEVRLNTEAFFGQGTRLTVV.